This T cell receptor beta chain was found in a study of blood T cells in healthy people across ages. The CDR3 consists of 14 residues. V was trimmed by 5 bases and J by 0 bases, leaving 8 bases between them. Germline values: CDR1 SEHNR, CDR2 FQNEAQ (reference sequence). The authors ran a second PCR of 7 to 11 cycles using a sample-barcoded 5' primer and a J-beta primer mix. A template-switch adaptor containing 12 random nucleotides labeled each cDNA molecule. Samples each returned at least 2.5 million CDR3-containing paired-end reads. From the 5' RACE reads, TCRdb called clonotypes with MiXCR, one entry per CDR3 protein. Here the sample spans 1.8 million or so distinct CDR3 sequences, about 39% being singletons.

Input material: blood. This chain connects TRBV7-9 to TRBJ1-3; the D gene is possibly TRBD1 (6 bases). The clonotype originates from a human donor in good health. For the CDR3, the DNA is TGTGCCAGCAGCACAGGGAACTCTGGAAACACCATATATTTT. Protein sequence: CASSTGNSGNTIYF.